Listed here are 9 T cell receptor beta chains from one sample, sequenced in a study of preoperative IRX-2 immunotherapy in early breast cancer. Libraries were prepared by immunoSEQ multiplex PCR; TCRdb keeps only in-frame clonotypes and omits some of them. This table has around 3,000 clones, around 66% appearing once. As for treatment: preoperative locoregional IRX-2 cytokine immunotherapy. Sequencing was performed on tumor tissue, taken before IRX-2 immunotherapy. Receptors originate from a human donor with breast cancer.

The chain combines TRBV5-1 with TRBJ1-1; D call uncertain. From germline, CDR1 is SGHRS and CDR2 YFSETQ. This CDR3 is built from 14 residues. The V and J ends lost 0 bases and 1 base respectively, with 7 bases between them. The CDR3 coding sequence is TGCGCCAGCAGCTTGGACAGCCAGAACACTGAAGCTTTCTTT. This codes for CASSLDSQNTEAFF.

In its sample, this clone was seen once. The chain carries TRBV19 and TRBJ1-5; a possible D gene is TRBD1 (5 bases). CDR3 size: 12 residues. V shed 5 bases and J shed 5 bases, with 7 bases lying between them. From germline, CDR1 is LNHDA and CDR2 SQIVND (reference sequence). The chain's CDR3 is CASSQGYQPQHF. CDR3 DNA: TGTGCCAGTAGTCAGGGATATCAGCCCCAGCATTTT.

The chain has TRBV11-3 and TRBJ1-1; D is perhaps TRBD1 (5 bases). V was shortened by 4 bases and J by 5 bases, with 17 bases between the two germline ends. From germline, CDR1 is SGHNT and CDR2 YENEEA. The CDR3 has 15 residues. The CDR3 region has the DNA TGTGCCAGCAGCTCCGGTGCCCGCGGGGGGACTGAAGCTTTCTTT. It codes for CASSSGARGGTEAFF. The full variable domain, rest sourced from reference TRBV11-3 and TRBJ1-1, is EAGVVQSPRYKIIEKKQPVAFWCNPISGHNTLYWYLQNLGQGPELLIRYENEEAVDDSQLPKDRFSAERLKGVDSTLKIQPAELGDSAVYLCASSSGARGGTEAFFGQGTRLTVV.

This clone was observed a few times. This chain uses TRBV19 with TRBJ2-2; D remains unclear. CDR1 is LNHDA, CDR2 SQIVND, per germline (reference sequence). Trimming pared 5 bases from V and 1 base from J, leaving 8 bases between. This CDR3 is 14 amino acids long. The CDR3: CASSFSENTGELFF. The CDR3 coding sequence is TGTGCCAGTAGTTTCAGTGAGAACACCGGGGAGCTGTTTTTT.

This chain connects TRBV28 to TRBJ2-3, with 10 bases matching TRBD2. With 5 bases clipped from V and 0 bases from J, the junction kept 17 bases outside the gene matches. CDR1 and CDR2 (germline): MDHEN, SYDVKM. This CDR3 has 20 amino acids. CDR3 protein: CASSPPHRTSGPHSTDTQYF. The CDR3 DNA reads TGTGCCAGCAGTCCCCCCCATCGGACTAGCGGTCCACACAGCACAGATACGCAGTATTTT.

The CDR3 reads CASNFGQANEAFF. DNA for the CDR3: TGTGCCAGCAATTTCGGACAGGCCAATGAAGCTTTCTTT. The V call is TRBV6-8, the J call TRBJ1-1, with 7 bases identical to TRBD1. The J segment lost 7 bases and the V segment lost 7 bases, leaving 9 bases of the junction unmatched. This CDR3 contains 13 residues. Looked up from germline, CDR1 is MNHGY and CDR2 is SAAAGT.

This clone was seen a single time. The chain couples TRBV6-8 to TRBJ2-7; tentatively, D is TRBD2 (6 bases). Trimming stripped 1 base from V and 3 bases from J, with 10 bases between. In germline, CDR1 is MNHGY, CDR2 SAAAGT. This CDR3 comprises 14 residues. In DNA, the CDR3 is TGTGCCAGCAGTTACTTAACGGGACTCTACGAGCAGTACTTC. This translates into CASSYLTGLYEQYF.

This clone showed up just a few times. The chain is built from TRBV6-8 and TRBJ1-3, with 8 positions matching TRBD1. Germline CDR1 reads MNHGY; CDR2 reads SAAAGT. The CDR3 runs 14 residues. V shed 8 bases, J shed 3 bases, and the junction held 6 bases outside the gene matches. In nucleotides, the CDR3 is TGTGCCAGCGAGACAGGGGAATTTGGAAACACCATATATTTT. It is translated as CASETGEFGNTIYF.

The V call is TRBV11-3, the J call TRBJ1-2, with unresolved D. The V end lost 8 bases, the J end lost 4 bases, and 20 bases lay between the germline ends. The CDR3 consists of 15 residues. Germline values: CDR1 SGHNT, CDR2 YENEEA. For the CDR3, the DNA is TGTGCCAGCGTACCCCCGGGATCCTTCCTCTATGGCTACACCTTC. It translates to CASVPPGSFLYGYTF.